One and the same sample provided the 28 T cell receptor beta chains below, sequenced in a study of T cells in Graves' hyperthyroidism and ophthalmopathy. Researchers amplified the TCR beta CDR3 regions from RNA transcripts. During a first-round RT-PCR of the TCR CDR3, the HTBI primer set was used. TCRdb recomputed calls from the multiplex PCR reads with MiXCR, one row per CDR3 protein. The table records around 350,000 distinct CDR3 sequences, approximately 25% of them present only once. Sequenced: blood. These receptors were collected from a man aged 50-60 years with Graves' hyperthyroidism.

V gene TRBV7-9 combines with J gene TRBJ2-3; TRBD2 matches 10 bases. The CDR3 contains 15 residues. Per germline, CDR1 SEHNR and CDR2 FQNEAQ (reference sequence). The V gene end was trimmed by 5 bases and the J gene end by 6 bases; junction bases not matched to a gene: 8. This CDR3 is CASSRTSGALDTQYF. CDR3 DNA sequence: TGTGCCAGCAGCCGCACTAGCGGGGCCTTGGATACGCAGTATTTT.

This clonotype was found a few times. The chain is built from TRBV12-3 or TRBV12-4 and TRBJ2-2; tentatively, D is TRBD2 (6 bases). CDR3 length: 13 amino acids. Trimming cost V 5 bases and J 6 bases, with 10 bases left between them. The CDR3 coding sequence is TGTGCCAGCAGTCTCAGGGAGGCCGGGGAGCTGTTTTTT. It specifies CASSLREAGELFF.

This clonotype was recorded only once. V usage is TRBV9 and J usage is TRBJ2-7, with 9 positions matching TRBD1. This CDR3 contains 15 residues. J lost 7 bases, V lost 0 bases, and 8 bases had no gene match. The germline V gene encodes CDR1 SGDLS and CDR2 YYNGEE. CDR3 nucleotides: TGTGCCAGCAGCGTAGAGGGACAGGGTCTTAGGGAGCAGTACTTC. This sequence encodes CASSVEGQGLREQYF.

The chain has TRBV3-1 and TRBJ1-5; no firm D call. This CDR3 is 14 amino acids long. Germline lookup yields CDR1 LGHDT and CDR2 YNNKEL (reference sequence). V gave up 2 bases and J gave up 5 bases, with 10 bases separating them. The CDR3 reads CASSQSGRDQPQHF. As DNA, the CDR3 is TGTGCCAGCAGCCAATCGGGGAGGGATCAGCCCCAGCATTTT.

This clonotype was seen a few times. The CDR3 is CASSLKNGGTDTQYF. DNA for the CDR3: TGTGCCAGCAGCTTAAAAAATGGGGGCACAGATACGCAGTATTTT. The V gene is TRBV7-3, the J gene TRBJ2-3; no reliable D call. The germline CDR1 and CDR2 sequences are SGHTA and FQGTGA. The CDR3 consists of 15 residues. Trimming left V 1 base short and J 1 base short, with 9 bases between.

This clonotype was detected ten times or more. The V gene is TRBV11-2, the J gene TRBJ2-7; 9 bases are a match to TRBD1. Germline V gene lookup returns CDR1 SGHAT and CDR2 FQNNGV. The V gene end was trimmed by 6 bases and the J gene end by 3 bases; junction bases not matched to a gene: 9. This CDR3 spans 15 amino acids. This CDR3 reads CASSITGTGNYEQYF. In DNA, the CDR3 is TGTGCCAGCAGTATTACCGGGACAGGGAACTACGAGCAGTACTTC.

This clonotype was recorded a few times. J is TRBJ2-1 and V is TRBV7-2; D ambiguous. V lost 1 base to trimming and J lost 10 bases, with 8 bases between them. CDR3 length: 12 amino acids. Germline CDR1 reads SGHTA; CDR2 reads FQGNSA. This chain's CDR3 is CASSLVSEEQFF. As DNA, the CDR3 is TGTGCCAGCAGCTTAGTATCCGAGGAGCAGTTCTTC.

V and J are TRBV6-2 or TRBV6-3 and TRBJ2-7; 11 bases are shared with TRBD2. The V segment lost 2 bases and the J segment 3 bases; nucleotides outside the gene matches: 3. Germline V gives CDR1 MNHEY, CDR2 SVGEGT. This CDR3 contains 15 residues. The CDR3 sequence is CASSYQTSGIYEQYF. CDR3 DNA sequence: TGTGCCAGCAGTTACCAGACTAGCGGGATCTACGAGCAGTACTTC.

This clonotype was observed at least ten times. This chain connects TRBV2 to TRBJ2-5, with TRBD1 matching 7 bases. The CDR3 runs to 16 residues. CDR1 and CDR2 (germline): SNHLY, FYNNEI. J gave up 5 bases and V 6 bases, and 15 bases lay outside the gene matches. The chain's CDR3 is CASRNPFQGDVETQYF. The CDR3 coding sequence is TGTGCCAGCAGGAACCCTTTTCAGGGGGACGTGGAGACCCAGTACTTC.

This clonotype was seen a few times. The chain joins TRBV7-2 to TRBJ2-5; no clear D. The CDR3 has 14 amino acids. V was pared by 1 base and J by 5 bases, with 11 bases between. Per the germline V gene, CDR1 is SGHTA and CDR2 is FQGNSA. The CDR3 DNA follows: TGTGCCAGCAGCTTAGTGGTAGGCCGGGAGACCCAGTACTTC. It codes for CASSLVVGRETQYF.

This rearrangement joins TRBV7-9 to TRBJ2-1; D gene uncertain. The germline CDR1 and CDR2 sequences are SEHNR and FQNEAQ (reference sequence). CDR3 length equals 12 residues. The V end was cut by 3 bases, the J end by 8 bases, with 8 bases between. CDR3 DNA: TGTGCCAGCAGCTTTCCGCCGGATGAGCAGTTCTTC. As protein: CASSFPPDEQFF.

This clonotype was observed at least ten times. The J gene is TRBJ2-7, the V gene TRBV28; D uncertain. The V end lost 4 bases, the J end lost 0 bases, and 4 bases lay between the germline ends. The CDR3 has 12 residues. Germline assignment: CDR1 MDHEN and CDR2 SYDVKM. The CDR3 DNA is TGTGCCAGCAGTTGGAGCTCCTACGAGCAGTACTTC. It codes for CASSWSSYEQYF.

To note about this clonotype: Given a much more abundant clone one base away, this may be a read error. The chain couples TRBV28 to TRBJ1-2; TRBD1 matches 10 bases. The CDR3 length is 14 residues. Germline loops: CDR1 MDHEN, CDR2 SYDVKM. The trim removed 5 bases at V and 4 bases at J, leaving 4 bases unmatched. The CDR3 nucleotides read TGTGCCAGCAGTGGGACAGGGGATCGCTATGGCTACACCTTC. Amino acids: CASSGTGDRYGYTF.

The CDR3 is CASSETRQPQHF. The DNA of the CDR3 is TGTGCCAGCTCTGAGACACGTCAGCCCCAGCATTTT. The J gene is TRBJ1-5, the V gene TRBV28, with unresolved D. Trimming shortened V by 8 bases and J by 6 bases, and 11 bases separated the two germline ends. The germline gives CDR1 MDHEN, CDR2 SYDVKM. The CDR3 is made up of 12 amino acids. Full variable domain (remainder filled in from reference TRBV28 and TRBJ1-5): DVKVTQSSRYLVKRTGEKVFLECVQDMDHENMFWYRQDPGLGLRLIYFSYDVKMKEKGDIPEGYSVSREKKERFSLILESASTNQTSMYLCASSETRQPQHFGDGTRLSIL.

A note on this clonotype: Mismatch with germline at one junction end may stem from a read error. The chain carries TRBV5-4 and TRBJ2-3; TRBD2 matches at 7 bases. The germline CDR1 and CDR2 sequences are SGHNT and YYREEE (reference sequence). This CDR3 comprises 17 residues. The CDR3 spells CASSPGRGGGVTDTQYF. CDR3 DNA sequence: TGTGCCAGCAGCCCGGGACGCGGGGGTGGAGTCACAGATACGCAGTATTTC.

Turning to this clonotype: A much larger clone lies a single base off, so this may be a read error. The rearrangement uses TRBV7-2 and TRBJ2-1; a possible D gene is TRBD1 (6 bases). The germline V gene encodes CDR1 SGHTA and CDR2 FQGNSA. The CDR3 length is 14 residues. CDR3 sequence: CANSSGTLSNEQFF. DNA for the CDR3: TGTGCCAACAGCTCAGGGACACTGAGCAATGAGCAGTTCTTC.

This clonotype showed up many times. The rearrangement joins TRBV29-1 to TRBJ2-5; TRBD1 agrees at 9 bases. Germline-derived CDR1 and CDR2 are SQVTM and ANQGSEA. The CDR3 consists of 13 residues. V shed 3 bases and J 3 bases; nucleotides not matched to a gene: 2. The CDR3 region has the DNA TGCAGCGTTGAGGGGGACAGGGAAGAGACCCAGTACTTC. Amino acids: CSVEGDREETQYF.

This clonotype appeared many times. The rearrangement uses TRBV2 and TRBJ2-7; D ambiguous. With 4 bases removed from V and 3 bases from J, the gap between germline ends came to 4 bases. This CDR3 has 11 amino acids. Germline CDR1 SNHLY, CDR2 FYNNEI. The DNA for the CDR3 is TGTGCCAGCAGTGCCGACTACGAGCAGTACTTC. As protein: CASSADYEQYF.

This clonotype appeared a few times. The CDR3, as DNA: TGTGCCAGCAGCTTAGCGCTGGCAGGGTCAGATACGCAGTATTTT. It specifies CASSLALAGSDTQYF. The chain joins TRBV7-2 to TRBJ2-3, with D possibly matching TRBD1 (5 bases). This CDR3 has 15 residues. Germline CDR1 is SGHTA and CDR2 is FQGNSA. With 0 bases removed from V and 4 bases from J, the gap between germline ends came to 11 bases.

The chain joins TRBV19 to TRBJ2-1; 13 positions agree with TRBD2. CDR3 size: 15 residues. V was pared by 7 bases and J by 4 bases, with 4 bases of the junction left unmatched. Germline V CDR1 and CDR2: LNHDA, SQIVND (reference sequence). CDR3 region: CASTRTSGSYNEQFF. CDR3 DNA: TGTGCCAGTACTAGGACTAGCGGGAGTTACAATGAGCAGTTCTTC.

The chain joins TRBV20-1 to TRBJ2-5, with TRBD2 identical over 11 bases. Unmatched junction bases numbered 7, after V lost 4 bases and J lost 0 bases. Germline V CDR1 and CDR2: DFQATT, SNEGSKA (reference sequence). The CDR3 is 16 residues long. CDR3 coding DNA: TGCAGTGCTAACCCCGGGACTAGCGGAAACCAAGAGACCCAGTACTTC. It specifies CSANPGTSGNQETQYF.

V usage is TRBV9 and J usage is TRBJ2-7, with a possible D match to TRBD1 (6 bases). CDR1 is SGDLS and CDR2 is YYNGEE in the germline V gene. CDR3 length: 14 residues. V lost 3 bases to trimming and J lost 2 bases, with 12 bases between them. CDR3 sequence (DNA): TGTGCCAGCAGCGCCGACAGGAATACCTACGAGCAGTACTTC. Protein sequence: CASSADRNTYEQYF.

This clonotype has just a few counts. The V call is TRBV5-1, the J call TRBJ1-2; the D is unclear. The CDR3 spans 15 residues. Trimming stripped 1 base from V and 0 bases from J, with 10 bases between. Germline CDR1 reads SGHRS; CDR2 reads YFSETQ. CDR3 coding DNA: TGCGCCAGCAGCTTGAATACAGAGACTAACTATGGCTACACCTTC. This translates into CASSLNTETNYGYTF.

The chain joins TRBV29-1 to TRBJ2-1; no clear D. This CDR3 contains 10 residues. V dropped 6 bases and J dropped 8 bases, with 8 bases sitting between them. The V gene's germline CDR1 is SQVTM and CDR2 ANQGSEA. The CDR3 loop reads CSVYEDEQFF. CDR3 DNA sequence: TGCAGCGTATACGAGGATGAGCAGTTCTTC.

Concerning this clonotype itself: A clone one base away is much larger, so this may be a read error. The CDR3 DNA reads as TGTGCCAGCAGCTTACTTCTTGGTGGGGCGGGAGGGTACAATGAGCAGTACTTC. Protein sequence: CASSLLLGGAGGYNEQYF. This sequence joins TRBV7-2 and TRBJ2-1, with 9 bases that match TRBD2. Gene TRBJ2-7 matches the end of the DNA better, so the J call may be wrong. The CDR3 is 18 amino acids. CDR1 is SGHTA and CDR2 is FQGNSA in the germline V gene.

At least ten counts were recorded for this clonotype. The rearrangement links TRBV11-1 to TRBJ1-5, with unresolved D. This CDR3 has 14 amino acids. Trimming cost V 2 bases and J 6 bases, with 11 bases left between them. The germline V gene has CDR1 SGHAT and CDR2 FQDESV (reference sequence). The DNA of the CDR3 is TGTGCCAGCAGCTTACCTCCTCGGGGTCAGCCCCAGCATTTT. Encoded protein: CASSLPPRGQPQHF.

The V and J genes are TRBV18 and TRBJ2-7, with 13 positions matching TRBD2. Germline CDR1 and CDR2: KGHSH and LQKENI. Trimming cost V 6 bases and J 3 bases; bases outside gene matches: 14. This CDR3 is 18 amino acids long. The CDR3 here is CASSPLRTSGSVLYEQYF. The CDR3 coding sequence is TGTGCCAGCTCGCCGCTCCGGACTAGCGGGAGCGTCCTCTACGAGCAGTACTTC.

At least ten counts were recorded for this clonotype. At one end the junction does not follow the germline gene, possibly because of a read error. This chain joins TRBV2 and TRBJ2-7; the D is unclear. Germline CDR1 and CDR2: SNHLY and FYNNEI. The CDR3 length is 11 residues. The CDR3 coding sequence is TGTGCCAGCAGGGAAGTAAGCGAGCAGTACTTC. Protein sequence: CASREVSEQYF.